Following are 20 T cell receptor beta chains from one sample sequenced in a study of OX40 agonist ivuxolimab in advanced cancers. Repertoires were generated with immunoSEQ multiplex PCR, while TCRdb's copy carries only in-frame clones and drops some. Counted here are about 93,000 clones, about 90% occurring once; the ten biggest clones make up around 0.54%. The specimen comprised CD4+ or CD8+ T cells sorted from blood, sampled in a trial of the OX40 agonist ivuxolimab. These receptors were taken from an adult with an advanced solid tumor such as melanoma, head and neck, liver or kidney cancer.

The chain couples TRBV29-1 to TRBJ1-1; D not certain. CDR3 length: 11 residues. V shed 1 base and J shed 5 bases, with 5 bases lying between them. Germline-derived CDR1 and CDR2 are SQVTM and ANQGSEA. CDR3 coding DNA: TGCAGCGTTGAAGTTAGGACTGAAGCTTTCTTT. It yields the protein CSVEVRTEAFF.

This sequence joins TRBV7-2 and TRBJ1-5; D might be TRBD1 (5 bases). From germline, CDR1 is SGHTA and CDR2 FQGNSA. The V end lost 5 bases, the J end lost 7 bases, and 12 bases lay between the germline ends. This CDR3 is built from 13 residues. The CDR3 DNA sequence: TGTGCCAGCAGCCCGTTTTGGGGCCAGCCCCAGCATTTT. It specifies CASSPFWGQPQHF.

This rearrangement joins TRBV11-3 to TRBJ2-1; weak D call: TRBD2 (5 bases). V was clipped by 0 bases and J by 10 bases, with 7 bases between them. Germline CDR1 and CDR2: SGHNT and YENEEA. This CDR3 spans 12 amino acids. The CDR3 nucleotides are TGTGCCAGCAGCTTAGAGCGGGTGGAGCAGTTCTTC. This gives the protein CASSLERVEQFF. The whole variable domain, filled in from reference TRBV11-3 and TRBJ2-1, reads EAGVVQSPRYKIIEKKQPVAFWCNPISGHNTLYWYLQNLGQGPELLIRYENEEAVDDSQLPKDRFSAERLKGVDSTLKIQPAELGDSAVYLCASSLERVEQFFGPGTRLTVL.

This rearrangement joins TRBV5-1 to TRBJ1-1; D gene unclear. The V gene's germline CDR1 is SGHRS and CDR2 YFSETQ. This CDR3 spans 14 amino acids. Trimming cost V 0 bases and J 1 base, with 7 bases left between them. The CDR3 DNA follows: TGCGCCAGCAGCTTGGGTTACGAGAACACTGAAGCTTTCTTT. Its protein is CASSLGYENTEAFF.

The chain combines TRBV29-1 with TRBJ2-2; D tentatively reads TRBD1 or TRBD2 (5 bases each). The CDR3 covers 15 residues. Trimming took off 7 bases at V and 3 bases at J, with 18 bases between the two ends. From germline, CDR1 is SQVTM and CDR2 ANQGSEA. This CDR3 is CSASWGSLDTGELFF. CDR3 coding DNA: TGCAGCGCCAGTTGGGGGAGTTTAGACACCGGGGAGCTGTTTTTT.

The J gene is TRBJ1-4, the V gene TRBV29-1; D not resolved. The germline V and J ends were trimmed by 5 bases and 0 bases, with 7 bases remaining between them. This CDR3 is 13 amino acids long. Germline loops: CDR1 SQVTM, CDR2 ANQGSEA. Written as DNA, the CDR3 is TGCAGCGTTAGAGGCGCAACTAATGAAAAACTGTTTTTT. Amino acids: CSVRGATNEKLFF.

The chain joins TRBV5-1 to TRBJ1-1; D is possibly TRBD1 (5 bases). CDR1 SGHRS and CDR2 YFSETQ come from the germline V gene. The CDR3 runs to 14 residues. The ends were cut back, 1 base at V and 4 bases at J, with 11 bases in the middle. This chain's CDR3 is CASSLQGDGTEAFF. CDR3 sequence (DNA): TGCGCCAGCAGCTTGCAGGGAGATGGCACTGAAGCTTTCTTT.

The chain recombines TRBV5-4 with TRBJ1-4; TRBD1 matches at 7 bases. The CDR3 extends over 16 amino acids. The J segment lost 6 bases and the V segment lost 0 bases, leaving 8 bases of the junction unmatched. Looked up from germline, CDR1 is SGHNT and CDR2 is YYREEE (reference sequence). The CDR3 loop reads CASSLGQGVRDEKLFF. Written as DNA, the CDR3 is TGTGCCAGCAGCTTGGGACAGGGAGTAAGAGATGAAAAACTGTTTTTT.

The chain recombines TRBV5-6 with TRBJ1-1, with D perhaps TRBD1 (5 bases). The CDR3 has 16 amino acids. With 0 bases removed from V and 0 bases from J, the gap between germline ends came to 12 bases. From germline, CDR1 is SGHDT and CDR2 YYEEEE. The CDR3 loop is CASSLETASMNTEAFF. DNA of the CDR3: TGTGCCAGCAGCTTGGAGACAGCTTCGATGAACACTGAAGCTTTCTTT.

The CDR3 sequence: CASSINRGHDQPQHF. The CDR3, as DNA: TGTGCCAGTAGTATAAACAGGGGGCATGATCAGCCCCAGCATTTT. The V and J genes are TRBV19 and TRBJ1-5; TRBD1 matches 9 bases. J lost 5 bases, V lost 2 bases, and 4 bases had no gene match. The germline V gene encodes CDR1 LNHDA and CDR2 SQIVND (reference sequence). The CDR3 runs 15 residues.

V usage is TRBV7-3 and J usage is TRBJ1-6; 7 positions agree with TRBD1. V trimming: 4 bases; J trimming: 9 bases; junction bases outside the gene matches: 6. The germline V gene has CDR1 SGHTA and CDR2 FQGTGA. The CDR3 runs 14 residues. The CDR3 bases are TGTGCCAGCAGCTCGGGCGGGACAGCTTCACCCCTCCACTTT. It specifies CASSSGGTASPLHF.

This sequence joins TRBV6-1 and TRBJ2-1; TRBD2 agrees at 7 bases. The CDR3 sequence is 13 residues long. Looked up from germline, CDR1 is MNHNS and CDR2 is SASEGT. The trim removed 4 bases at V and 10 bases at J, leaving 7 bases unmatched. The chain's CDR3 is CASSGLAGGEQFF. The CDR3 DNA reads as TGTGCCAGCAGTGGACTAGCAGGAGGAGAGCAGTTCTTC.

The genes are TRBV18 and TRBJ2-5; D unclear. CDR1 and CDR2 (germline): KGHSH, LQKENI. The V end lost 5 bases, the J end lost 2 bases, and 3 bases lay between the germline ends. This CDR3 comprises 11 residues. DNA for the CDR3: TGTGCCAGCTCAACACAAGAGACCCAGTACTTC. Its translation is CASSTQETQYF.

The chain employs TRBV5-1 and TRBJ2-7, with D possibly being TRBD1 (8 bases). The CDR3 extends over 14 amino acids. With 1 base removed from V and 4 bases from J, the gap between germline ends came to 12 bases. Germline assignment: CDR1 SGHRS and CDR2 YFSETQ. The CDR3 protein is CASSLTGGAYEQYF. For the CDR3, the DNA is TGCGCCAGCAGCTTGACAGGGGGGGCTTACGAGCAGTACTTC.

The chain is built from TRBV27 and TRBJ1-5; TRBD1 matches 8 bases. CDR1 is MNHEY and CDR2 is SMNVEV in the germline V gene (reference sequence). The CDR3 totals 15 residues. Trimming at V came to 4 bases and at J to 2 bases, leaving 4 bases not matched to a gene. CDR3 nucleotides: TGTGCCAGCAGTTGGACAGGGAAAGGCAATCAGCCCCAGCATTTT. Translated, it gives CASSWTGKGNQPQHF.

This clone was seen only a few times. The rearrangement links TRBV7-3 to TRBJ1-2; 12 bases agree with TRBD1. The germline V gene encodes CDR1 SGHTA and CDR2 FQGTGA. The length of the CDR3 is 13 residues. J gave up 14 bases and V 6 bases, and 10 bases lay outside the gene matches. The CDR3: CASRPGTGGPETF. CDR3 sequence (DNA): TGTGCCAGCAGACCGGGGACAGGGGGCCCAGAGACCTTC.

This sequence joins TRBV19 and TRBJ2-7, with D unresolved. The V end was cut by 6 bases, the J end by 2 bases, with 14 bases between. Germline V lookup: CDR1 LNHDA, CDR2 SQIVND (reference sequence). The CDR3 loop spans 14 amino acids. CDR3: CASSPQTVTYEQYF. CDR3 bases: TGTGCCAGTAGCCCACAGACGGTCACCTACGAGCAGTACTTC.

The chain carries TRBV6-5 and TRBJ1-5, with unresolved D. V was trimmed by 5 bases and J by 0 bases, leaving 5 bases between them. In germline, CDR1 is MNHEY, CDR2 SVGAGI. The CDR3 is 13 residues long. The CDR3 sequence is CASSDNSNQPQHF. The DNA of the CDR3 is TGTGCCAGCAGTGATAATAGCAATCAGCCCCAGCATTTT.

The chain employs TRBV19 and TRBJ2-5; D is possibly TRBD2 (6 bases). The J call may be wrong; the DNA end is better matched by TRBJ2-7. CDR1 is LNHDA, CDR2 SQIVND, per germline (reference sequence). The CDR3 contains 14 residues. CDR3 coding DNA: TGTGCCAGTAGGCGGGACTCCTGGGCTTACGAGCAGTACTTC. Translating gives CASRRDSWAYEQYF.

The V and J genes are TRBV5-5 and TRBJ1-1; no reliable D call. With 1 base removed from V and 5 bases from J, the gap between germline ends came to 9 bases. This CDR3 spans 13 amino acids. Germline V gene sequence: CDR1 SGHKS, CDR2 YYEKEE (reference sequence). CDR3 bases: TGTGCCAGCAGCTTGAAGGGAAGTACTGAAGCTTTCTTT. Its protein product is CASSLKGSTEAFF.